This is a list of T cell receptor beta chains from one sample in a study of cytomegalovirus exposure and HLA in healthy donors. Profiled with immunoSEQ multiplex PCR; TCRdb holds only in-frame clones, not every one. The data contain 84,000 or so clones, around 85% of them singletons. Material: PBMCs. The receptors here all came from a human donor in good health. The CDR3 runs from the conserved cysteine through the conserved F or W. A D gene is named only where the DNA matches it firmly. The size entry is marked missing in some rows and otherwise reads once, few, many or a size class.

CDR3 protein: CASSTDPQGERAFF; CDR3 DNA: TGTGCCAGCAGTACCGATCCACAGGGAGAACGGGCTTTCTTT; V gene: TRBV27; D gene: .; J gene: TRBJ1-1; clone size: .
CDR3 protein: CASSSTGGRYQPQHF; CDR3 DNA: TGTGCCAGCAGTTCAACAGGGGGCAGGTATCAGCCCCAGCATTTT; V gene: TRBV6-5; D gene: TRBD1; J gene: TRBJ1-5; clone size: .
CDR3 protein: CASSGDRLSNQPQHF; CDR3 DNA: TGTGCCAGCAGTGGGGACAGGTTAAGCAATCAGCCCCAGCATTTT; V gene: TRBV2; D gene: TRBD1; J gene: TRBJ1-5; clone size: .
CDR3 protein: CAWRTTGITEAFF; CDR3 DNA: TGTGCCTGGAGGACGACAGGGATCACTGAAGCTTTCTTT; V gene: TRBV30; D gene: TRBD1; J gene: TRBJ1-1; clone size: few
CDR3 protein: CASSPNSIAGAGNEQFF; CDR3 DNA: TGTGCCAGCTCACCTAACTCTATCGCAGGGGCCGGCAATGAGCAGTTCTTC; V gene: TRBV18; D gene: .; J gene: TRBJ2-1; clone size: .
CDR3 protein: CAISDPGQGSTEAFF; CDR3 DNA: TGTGCCATCAGTGACCCGGGACAGGGGAGCACTGAAGCTTTCTTT; V gene: TRBV10-3; D gene: TRBD1; J gene: TRBJ1-1; clone size: .
CDR3 protein: CASSYLELAGGPAYEQYF; CDR3 DNA: TGCGCCAGCAGCTACCTAGAGCTAGCGGGGGGGCCTGCCTACGAGCAGTACTTC; V gene: TRBV4-1; D gene: TRBD2; J gene: TRBJ2-7; clone size: .
CDR3 protein: CASRRTGSSYEQYF; CDR3 DNA: TGCGCCAGCAGACGAACCGGGAGCTCCTACGAGCAGTACTTC; V gene: TRBV5-1; D gene: .; J gene: TRBJ2-7; clone size: .
CDR3 protein: CAWKGLYSNQPQHF; CDR3 DNA: TGTGCCTGGAAGGGACTATATAGCAATCAGCCCCAGCATTTT; V gene: TRBV30; D gene: .; J gene: TRBJ1-5; clone size: .
CDR3 protein: CAISQGQEFEETQYF; CDR3 DNA: TGTGCCATCAGCCAGGGACAGGAGTTCGAAGAGACCCAGTACTTC; V gene: TRBV10-3; D gene: TRBD1; J gene: TRBJ2-5; clone size: .
CDR3 protein: CASSSFGTSSNNEQFF; CDR3 DNA: TGCGCCAGCAGCTCTTTCGGGACTAGCTCGAACAATGAGCAGTTCTTC; V gene: TRBV5-1; D gene: TRBD2; J gene: TRBJ2-1; clone size: few
CDR3 protein: CASNRQGNYGYPF; CDR3 DNA: TGTGCCAGCAACCGACAGGGGAACTATGGCTACCCCTTC; V gene: TRBV5-6; D gene: TRBD1; J gene: TRBJ1-2; clone size: .
CDR3 protein: CASSVGQGSYNEQFF; CDR3 DNA: TGTGCCAGCAGCGTAGGGCAGGGCTCCTACAATGAGCAGTTCTTC; V gene: TRBV9; D gene: .; J gene: TRBJ2-1; clone size: .
CDR3 protein: CSVGGGTNEKLFF; CDR3 DNA: TGCAGCGTTGGAGGGGGCACTAATGAAAAACTGTTTTTT; V gene: TRBV29-1; D gene: TRBD1; J gene: TRBJ1-4; clone size: .
CDR3 protein: CASSALRGGGETQYF; CDR3 DNA: TGTGCCAGCAGTGCATTACGGGGGGGCGGGGAGACCCAGTACTTC; V gene: TRBV25-1; D gene: TRBD2; J gene: TRBJ2-5; clone size: .
CDR3 protein: CASSFRSVAGGLNEQFF; CDR3 DNA: TGTGCCAGCAGCTTTAGGTCAGTCGCGGGGGGGCTCAATGAGCAGTTCTTC; V gene: TRBV7-9; D gene: TRBD2; J gene: TRBJ2-1; clone size: .
CDR3 protein: CASSQDRRGQGDTEAFF; CDR3 DNA: TGCGCCAGCAGCCAAGATCGTAGGGGACAGGGTGACACTGAAGCTTTCTTT; V gene: TRBV4-3; D gene: TRBD1; J gene: TRBJ1-1; clone size: .
CDR3 protein: CASSEARPDTQYF; CDR3 DNA: TGCGCCAGCAGTGAGGCTAGGCCAGATACGCAGTATTTT; V gene: TRBV10-2; D gene: .; J gene: TRBJ2-3; clone size: .
CDR3 protein: CASSEFPLDSGYEQYF; CDR3 DNA: TGTGCCAGCAGTGAATTCCCCCTCGACAGTGGCTACGAGCAGTACTTC; V gene: TRBV2; D gene: .; J gene: TRBJ2-7; clone size: .
CDR3 protein: CASSGGSTGNTIYF; CDR3 DNA: TGTGCCAGCAGTGGAGGTAGTACTGGAAACACCATATATTTT; V gene: TRBV7-2; D gene: .; J gene: TRBJ1-3; clone size: .
CDR3 protein: CASSFEGYGDTQYF; CDR3 DNA: TGTGCCAGCAGCTTTGAGGGATACGGAGATACGCAGTATTTT; V gene: TRBV5-4; D gene: .; J gene: TRBJ2-3; clone size: .
CDR3 protein: CASSVGTGVFSGNTIYF; CDR3 DNA: TGTGCCAGCAGTGTGGGAACAGGGGTTTTCTCTGGAAACACCATATATTTT; V gene: TRBV2; D gene: TRBD1; J gene: TRBJ1-3; clone size: few
CDR3 protein: CASSSTSRGQPQHF; CDR3 DNA: TGTGCCAGCAGTTCTACGTCCAGGGGTCAGCCCCAGCATTTT; V gene: TRBV28; D gene: .; J gene: TRBJ1-5; clone size: .
CDR3 protein: CASSFWDRKETQYF; CDR3 DNA: TGTGCCAGCAGCTTTTGGGACAGGAAAGAGACCCAGTACTTC; V gene: TRBV7-9; D gene: TRBD1; J gene: TRBJ2-5; clone size: .
CDR3 protein: CASSLGEGYEQFF; CDR3 DNA: TGTGCCAGCAGCCTTGGGGAGGGGTATGAGCAGTTCTTC; V gene: TRBV11-3; D gene: TRBD2; J gene: TRBJ2-1; clone size: .